This record looks at one T cell receptor beta chain sequence and its context. What it binds is unknown. Primers: 60 Vbeta forward and 13 Jbeta reverse. TCRdb's copy holds only in-frame clones and misses some; the assay was immunoSEQ multiplex PCR. Among about 160,000 clones listed, 78% were seen once. V lost 4 bases, J lost 5 bases, and 7 bases stayed unmatched. This CDR3 spans 15 amino acids. Germline V CDR1 and CDR2: SEHNR, FQNEAQ (reference sequence). This entry belongs to a study of cytomegalovirus exposure and HLA in healthy donors. Notes on the study in general: The classifier reportedly diagnosed cytomegalovirus status with high sensitivity and specificity. Information on immune exposure was restricted to one variable (CMV serostatus). It emerged from a later analysis that several of the most significant clusters appeared to be linked to common viral pathogens.

The TCR comes from a woman between 35 and 50 years old in good health and CMV-seronegative. Sequenced material: PBMCs. The chain combines TRBV7-9 with TRBJ2-3, with 9 bases fitting TRBD1. CDR3 protein: CASSSRTGEGDTQYF. The CDR3 DNA reads as TGTGCCAGCAGCTCACGGACAGGGGAAGGAGATACGCAGTATTTT.